Listed below are T cell receptor beta chains from one sample, sequenced in a study of blood T cell repertoires in COVID-19. Using immunoSEQ multiplex PCR, the repertoire was profiled, and TCRdb retains in-frame clones only, with some absent. The repertoire holds about 210,000 clones, with 85% to 90% as singletons. Sequenced input: PBMCs or T cells enriched from blood (not recorded which). Receptors originate from a woman aged 35 to 49 in a cohort exposed to, infected with or recovered from COVID-19 (not recorded which). Each CDR3 is given with its conserved first and last residue. A D gene is named only where the DNA matches it firmly. Where a row states a size, it is once, few, many or the class of an expanded clone; other rows omit it.

D gene: TRBD1
J gene: TRBJ1-2
clone size: NA
V gene: TRBV7-2
CDR3 protein: CASSEDRADGYTF
CDR3 DNA: TGTGCCAGCAGCGAGGACAGGGCCGATGGCTACACCTTC

D gene: NA
J gene: TRBJ1-2
clone size: NA
V gene: TRBV13
CDR3 protein: CASSSGGTNYGYTF
CDR3 DNA: TGTGCCAGCAGCTCGGGGGGCACTAACTATGGCTACACCTTC

D gene: NA
J gene: TRBJ2-2
clone size: NA
V gene: TRBV14
CDR3 protein: CASSQGAGPPGELFF
CDR3 DNA: TGTGCCAGCAGCCAAGGAGCGGGCCCTCCCGGGGAGCTGTTTTTT

D gene: TRBD1
J gene: TRBJ1-6
clone size: once
V gene: TRBV6-5
CDR3 protein: CASSGTGGSPLHF
CDR3 DNA: TGTGCCAGCAGCGGGACAGGGGGATCACCCCTCCACTTT

D gene: NA
J gene: TRBJ2-5
clone size: NA
V gene: TRBV29-1
CDR3 protein: CSVYLQLQETQYF
CDR3 DNA: TGCAGCGTTTACTTACAGCTACAAGAGACCCAGTACTTC

D gene: TRBD1
J gene: TRBJ1-1
clone size: NA
V gene: TRBV2
CDR3 protein: CASRQDRATEAFF
CDR3 DNA: TGTGCCAGCAGACAGGACAGGGCCACTGAAGCTTTCTTT

D gene: NA
J gene: TRBJ1-1
clone size: NA
V gene: TRBV6-5
CDR3 protein: CASLEGSVAFF
CDR3 DNA: TGTGCCAGTCTGGAGGGTAGTGTAGCTTTCTTT

D gene: TRBD1
J gene: TRBJ1-2
clone size: NA
V gene: TRBV2
CDR3 protein: CASSDRGWYGYTF
CDR3 DNA: TGTGCCAGCTCTGACAGGGGGTGGTATGGCTACACCTTC

D gene: TRBD1
J gene: TRBJ1-6
clone size: NA
V gene: TRBV6-6
CDR3 protein: CASSYGQGARNSPLHF
CDR3 DNA: TGTGCCAGCAGTTACGGTCAGGGGGCGAGGAATTCACCCCTCCACTTT

D gene: NA
J gene: TRBJ1-5
clone size: NA
V gene: TRBV4-2
CDR3 protein: CASSPGWNQPQHF
CDR3 DNA: TGTGCCAGCAGCCCGGGGTGGAATCAGCCCCAGCATTTT

D gene: NA
J gene: TRBJ2-6
clone size: NA
V gene: TRBV24-1
CDR3 protein: CATSEEGDGANVLTF
CDR3 DNA: TGTGCCACCAGTGAAGAGGGGGACGGGGCCAACGTCCTGACTTTC

D gene: NA
J gene: TRBJ1-5
clone size: NA
V gene: TRBV2
CDR3 protein: CASSLGRNQPQHF
CDR3 DNA: TGTGCCAGCAGTTTGGGCCGCAATCAGCCCCAGCATTTT

D gene: TRBD1
J gene: TRBJ1-3
clone size: NA
V gene: TRBV3-1/TRBV3-2
CDR3 protein: CASSHGQGVGNTIYF
CDR3 DNA: TGTGCCAGCAGCCACGGACAGGGGGTTGGAAACACCATATATTTT

D gene: NA
J gene: TRBJ1-1
clone size: few
V gene: TRBV10-3
CDR3 protein: CAIKLQDNTEAFF
CDR3 DNA: TGTGCCATCAAGCTACAGGATAACACTGAAGCTTTCTTT

D gene: TRBD2
J gene: TRBJ2-1
clone size: NA
V gene: TRBV7-8
CDR3 protein: CASSPSGEQFF
CDR3 DNA: TGTGCCAGCAGCCCTAGCGGCGAGCAGTTCTTC

D gene: TRBD2
J gene: TRBJ2-3
clone size: NA
V gene: TRBV9
CDR3 protein: CASSVGSGSRTDTQYF
CDR3 DNA: TGTGCCAGCAGCGTAGGTAGCGGGAGTCGGACAGATACGCAGTATTTT

D gene: TRBD1
J gene: TRBJ1-6
clone size: NA
V gene: TRBV5-1
CDR3 protein: CASSGQGQNSPLHF
CDR3 DNA: TGCGCCAGCAGCGGACAGGGGCAAAATTCACCCCTCCACTTT

D gene: TRBD1
J gene: TRBJ2-3
clone size: NA
V gene: TRBV5-6
CDR3 protein: CASSYPGQGPVADTQYF
CDR3 DNA: TGTGCCAGCAGCTACCCGGGACAGGGGCCCGTCGCCGATACGCAGTATTTT

D gene: NA
J gene: TRBJ2-2
clone size: NA
V gene: TRBV13
CDR3 protein: CASSFTKNTGELFF
CDR3 DNA: TGTGCCAGCAGCTTTACAAAGAACACCGGGGAGCTGTTTTTT

D gene: NA
J gene: TRBJ1-1
clone size: NA
V gene: TRBV29-1
CDR3 protein: CSVGWGRYTEAFF
CDR3 DNA: TGCAGCGTTGGGTGGGGCCGTTACACTGAAGCTTTCTTT

D gene: NA
J gene: TRBJ1-1
clone size: once
V gene: TRBV27
CDR3 protein: CASGPSANTEAFF
CDR3 DNA: TGTGCCAGCGGCCCTAGCGCGAACACTGAAGCTTTCTTT

D gene: NA
J gene: TRBJ1-1
clone size: NA
V gene: TRBV5-1
CDR3 protein: CASSLDSGASDEAFF
CDR3 DNA: TGCGCCAGCAGCTTGGATTCTGGGGCCAGCGATGAAGCTTTCTTT

D gene: NA
J gene: TRBJ1-1
clone size: NA
V gene: TRBV4-1
CDR3 protein: CASSQVGQGNTEAFF
CDR3 DNA: TGCGCCAGCAGCCAAGTCGGCCAGGGAAACACTGAAGCTTTCTTT

D gene: TRBD1
J gene: TRBJ1-5
clone size: NA
V gene: TRBV19
CDR3 protein: CASSPDRGGYQPQHF
CDR3 DNA: TGTGCCAGTAGTCCCGACAGGGGAGGTTATCAGCCCCAGCATTTT

D gene: NA
J gene: TRBJ1-5
clone size: once
V gene: TRBV28
CDR3 protein: CASTAGLNLRNQPQHF
CDR3 DNA: TGTGCCAGCACGGCGGGACTGAACTTGCGTAATCAGCCCCAGCATTTT

D gene: TRBD1
J gene: TRBJ1-2
clone size: NA
V gene: TRBV7-9
CDR3 protein: CASRPLPRDRVHSNYGYTF
CDR3 DNA: TGTGCCAGCAGACCCCTCCCACGGGACAGGGTCCATTCTAACTATGGCTACACCTTC

D gene: NA
J gene: TRBJ2-7
clone size: NA
V gene: TRBV10-3
CDR3 protein: CAISENISYEQYF
CDR3 DNA: TGTGCCATCAGTGAAAACATCTCCTACGAGCAGTACTTC

D gene: NA
J gene: TRBJ1-1
clone size: NA
V gene: TRBV3-1/TRBV3-2
CDR3 protein: CASSETVRTEAFF
CDR3 DNA: TGTGCCAGCAGCGAGACAGTTCGGACTGAAGCTTTCTTT

D gene: NA
J gene: TRBJ2-7
clone size: NA
V gene: TRBV27
CDR3 protein: CASSPSSYEQYF
CDR3 DNA: TGTGCCAGCAGTCCGAGCTCCTACGAGCAGTACTTC

D gene: NA
J gene: TRBJ1-6
clone size: NA
V gene: TRBV24-1
CDR3 protein: CATQGQTNSPLHF
CDR3 DNA: TGTGCCACCCAAGGACAGACTAATTCACCCCTCCACTTT

D gene: TRBD1
J gene: TRBJ1-5
clone size: NA
V gene: TRBV2
CDR3 protein: CASSANRGNQPQHF
CDR3 DNA: TGTGCCAGCAGTGCGAACAGGGGTAATCAGCCCCAGCATTTT

D gene: NA
J gene: TRBJ2-1
clone size: once
V gene: TRBV10-3
CDR3 protein: CAISGSSTGDEQFF
CDR3 DNA: TGTGCCATCAGTGGATCCTCCACCGGGGATGAGCAGTTCTTC

D gene: TRBD2
J gene: TRBJ2-3
clone size: NA
V gene: TRBV5-1
CDR3 protein: CASSLEWPSGGRTDTQYF
CDR3 DNA: TGCGCCAGCAGCTTGGAGTGGCCTAGCGGGGGGCGGACAGATACGCAGTATTTT

D gene: NA
J gene: TRBJ2-2
clone size: few
V gene: TRBV6-5
CDR3 protein: CASSDSSEGGELFF
CDR3 DNA: TGTGCCAGCAGTGACTCTAGCGAAGGCGGGGAGCTGTTTTTT

D gene: NA
J gene: TRBJ2-7
clone size: once
V gene: TRBV4-2
CDR3 protein: CASSQDVRLGRYEQYF
CDR3 DNA: TGTGCCAGCAGCCAAGATGTACGACTCGGCCGTTACGAGCAGTACTTC

D gene: NA
J gene: TRBJ2-3
clone size: NA
V gene: TRBV7-2
CDR3 protein: CASSPGLVGWGTDTQYF
CDR3 DNA: TGTGCCAGCAGCCCCGGACTGGTGGGGTGGGGCACAGATACGCAGTATTTT

D gene: NA
J gene: TRBJ2-4
clone size: NA
V gene: TRBV3-1/TRBV3-2
CDR3 protein: CASSQGRLQAAKNIQYF
CDR3 DNA: TGTGCCAGCAGCCAAGGCAGGCTGCAAGCAGCCAAAAACATTCAGTACTTC

D gene: NA
J gene: TRBJ2-7
clone size: NA
V gene: TRBV19
CDR3 protein: CASSSGRAYEQYF
CDR3 DNA: TGTGCCAGTAGTAGCGGCAGGGCCTACGAGCAGTACTTC

D gene: NA
J gene: TRBJ1-3
clone size: NA
V gene: TRBV18
CDR3 protein: CASSPTPAGTAGNTIYF
CDR3 DNA: TGTGCCAGCTCACCAACGCCCGCGGGGACGGCTGGAAACACCATATATTTT

D gene: TRBD2
J gene: TRBJ2-1
clone size: NA
V gene: TRBV13
CDR3 protein: CASSRGGAGYNEQFF
CDR3 DNA: TGTGCCAGCAGTCGCGGGGGGGCGGGTTACAATGAGCAGTTCTTC

D gene: TRBD1
J gene: TRBJ1-1
clone size: NA
V gene: TRBV11-2
CDR3 protein: CASSSRDRDPNTEAFF
CDR3 DNA: TGTGCCAGCAGCTCTCGGGACAGGGACCCGAACACTGAAGCTTTCTTT

D gene: NA
J gene: TRBJ1-3
clone size: NA
V gene: TRBV28
CDR3 protein: CASRIQGHSGNTIYF
CDR3 DNA: TGTGCCAGCAGGATACAGGGTCACTCTGGAAACACCATATATTTT